This is a list of T cell receptor beta chains from one sample in a study of T cells in localized non-small cell lung cancer. Here immunoSEQ multiplex PCR was the method, and the copy in TCRdb shows in-frame clones only, minus some. Of 50,000 to 65,000 clones detected, 80% appear once; the ten largest clones hold more than 4%. The material sequenced was PBMCs, taken before any cancer treatment. The receptor set was obtained from a woman aged 35 to 70 with stage II lung adenocarcinoma. Each CDR3 is given with its conserved first and last residue. The D gene is left open where the match is weak. Size is omitted from some rows. Given values are once, few, many or a class for expanded clones.

.	.	TRBJ1-1	TRBV7-9	CASSLGPGSGTEAFF	TGTGCCAGCAGCTTAGGGCCGGGTTCAGGAACTGAAGCTTTCTTT
.	medium-sized	TRBJ1-1	TRBV29-1	CSAGTNTEAFF	TGCAGCGCTGGGACAAACACTGAAGCTTTCTTT
.	few	TRBJ1-3	TRBV7-2	CASSPTTGYYSGNTIYF	TGTGCCAGCAGCCCTACCACCGGTTATTACTCTGGAAACACCATATATTTT
TRBD1	once	TRBJ1-6	TRBV9	CASSPEGDSNSPLHF	TGTGCCAGCAGCCCGGAGGGGGACAGTAATTCACCCCTCCACTTT
.	.	TRBJ1-1	TRBV7-3	CASSLNENTEAFF	TGTGCCAGCAGCTTAAATGAGAACACTGAAGCTTTCTTT
.	.	TRBJ2-3	TRBV14	CASSQAIVDTQYF	TGTGCCAGCAGCCAAGCGATTGTAGATACGCAGTATTTT
TRBD1	.	TRBJ1-4	TRBV6-5	CASSYSDRAEKLFF	TGTGCCAGCAGTTACTCGGACAGGGCGGAAAAACTGTTTTTT
.	.	TRBJ2-7	TRBV7-8	CASSLAFGAYEQYF	TGTGCCAGCAGCTTAGCCTTCGGAGCCTACGAGCAGTACTTC
.	.	TRBJ1-1	TRBV6-5	CASSAPEASGTEAFF	TGTGCCAGCAGTGCTCCAGAGGCCTCAGGAACTGAAGCTTTCTTT
.	.	TRBJ1-1	TRBV19	CASSIDGGTTEAFF	TGTGCCAGTAGTATAGATGGGGGCACCACTGAAGCTTTCTTT
.	.	TRBJ2-7	TRBV5-1	CASSLAPGSYEQYF	TGCGCCAGCAGCTTGGCTCCAGGGTCCTACGAGCAGTACTTC
.	few	TRBJ1-1	TRBV2	CASFPTNRAEAFF	TGTGCCAGCTTCCCCACAAACAGGGCTGAAGCTTTCTTT
TRBD1	.	TRBJ1-2	TRBV2	CATDQGGAADGYTF	TGTGCCACCGACCAGGGGGGCGCGGCCGATGGCTACACCTTC
.	.	TRBJ1-5	TRBV30	CAWSRGGHSNQPQHF	TGTGCCTGGAGTCGGGGCGGCCATAGCAATCAGCCCCAGCATTTT
.	.	TRBJ2-1	TRBV9	CASSFRLYNEQFF	TGTGCCAGCAGCTTCCGATTGTACAATGAGCAGTTCTTC
.	once	TRBJ1-4	TRBV6-5	CASSTGPFEKLFF	TGTGCCAGCAGTACCGGGCCCTTTGAAAAACTGTTTTTT
.	.	TRBJ1-1	TRBV27	CASRPFLQAAEAFF	TGTGCCAGCAGGCCTTTTCTTCAGGCAGCTGAAGCTTTCTTT
.	.	TRBJ1-5	TRBV6-5	CASSYQRPRGNQPQHF	TGTGCCAGCAGTTACCAACGACCCAGAGGCAATCAGCCCCAGCATTTT
.	.	TRBJ1-5	TRBV18	CASSHTGIWDQPQHF	TGTGCCAGCTCACACACAGGGATATGGGATCAGCCCCAGCATTTT
TRBD1	.	TRBJ1-1	TRBV6-5	CASSSTGGISPEAFF	TGTGCCAGCAGTTCGACAGGGGGCATCAGTCCTGAAGCTTTCTTT
.	.	TRBJ1-4	TRBV19	CASSIRQKLFF	TGTGCCAGTAGTATTCGGCAGAAACTGTTTTTT
.	.	TRBJ2-6	TRBV27	CASSLYTPSGANVLTF	TGTGCCAGCAGTTTATACACTCCCTCTGGGGCCAACGTCCTGACTTTC
.	.	TRBJ1-5	TRBV7-2	CASSRIGTSSQPQHF	TGTGCCAGCAGCCGGATTGGGACTTCGTCTCAGCCCCAGCATTTT
.	.	TRBJ1-1	TRBV7-9	CASSRMFMNTEAFF	TGTGCCAGCAGCCGGATGTTCATGAACACTGAAGCTTTCTTT
.	.	TRBJ2-3	TRBV29-1	CSVEDRGTQYF	TGCAGCGTTGAGGATCGTGGAACGCAGTATTTT
.	.	TRBJ2-1	TRBV5-8	CASSTYSLGYNEQFF	TGTGCCAGCAGCACTTACTCCCTCGGCTACAATGAGCAGTTCTTC
.	.	TRBJ1-6	TRBV27	CASSLSTNSPLHF	TGTGCCAGCAGTTTATCCACGAATTCACCCCTCCACTTT
.	.	TRBJ1-5	TRBV15	CATSGGGKGNQPQHF	TGTGCCACCAGCGGAGGAGGGAAAGGAAATCAGCCCCAGCATTTT